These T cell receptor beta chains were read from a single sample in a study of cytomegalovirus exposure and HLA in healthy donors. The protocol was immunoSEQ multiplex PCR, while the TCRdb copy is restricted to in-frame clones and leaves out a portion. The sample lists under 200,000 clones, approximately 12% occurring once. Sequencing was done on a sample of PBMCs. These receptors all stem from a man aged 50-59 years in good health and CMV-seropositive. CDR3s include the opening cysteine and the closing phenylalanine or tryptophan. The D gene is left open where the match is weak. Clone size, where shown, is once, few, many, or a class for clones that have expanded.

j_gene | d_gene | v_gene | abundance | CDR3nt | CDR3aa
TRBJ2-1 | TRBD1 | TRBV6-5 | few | TGTGCCAGCAGACTTGGGACAGCTAACCTAGAGCAGTTCTTC | CASRLGTANLEQFF
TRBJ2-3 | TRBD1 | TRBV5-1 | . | TGCGCCAGCAGCCGCCCCGGGACAGGGTTAACAGATACGCAGTATTTT | CASSRPGTGLTDTQYF
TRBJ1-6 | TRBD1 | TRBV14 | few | TGTGCCAGCAGCCAAGATTGGACAGGGTTAAGGTCTCCCCTCCTCTTT | CASSQDWTGLRSPLLF
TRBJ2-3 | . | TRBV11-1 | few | TGTGCCAGCAGCTTCGGGGATACGCAGTATTTT | CASSFGDTQYF
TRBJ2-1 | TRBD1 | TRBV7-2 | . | TGTGCCAGCAGCCGCGGTTGGGGACAGGGGACTAATGAGCAGTTCTTC | CASSRGWGQGTNEQFF
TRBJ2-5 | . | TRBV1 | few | TGCACCAGCAGCCCCCCAGTAAGACAAGAGACCCAGTACTTC | CTSSPPVRQETQYF
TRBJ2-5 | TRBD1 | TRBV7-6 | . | TGTGCCAGCACTCGACAGGGGACGGAGACCCAGTACTTC | CASTRQGTETQYF
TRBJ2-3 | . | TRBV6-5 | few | TGTGCCAGCAGTTTTGGTGGGAGCGGCAATACGCAGTATTTT | CASSFGGSGNTQYF
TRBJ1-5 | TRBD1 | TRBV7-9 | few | TGTGCCAGCAGCCATGGGACAGGGAGCAATCAGCCCCAGCATTTT | CASSHGTGSNQPQHF
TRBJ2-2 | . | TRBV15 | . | TGTGCCACCAGCAGAGATCAGGGGAGCGGGGAGCTGTTTTTT | CATSRDQGSGELFF